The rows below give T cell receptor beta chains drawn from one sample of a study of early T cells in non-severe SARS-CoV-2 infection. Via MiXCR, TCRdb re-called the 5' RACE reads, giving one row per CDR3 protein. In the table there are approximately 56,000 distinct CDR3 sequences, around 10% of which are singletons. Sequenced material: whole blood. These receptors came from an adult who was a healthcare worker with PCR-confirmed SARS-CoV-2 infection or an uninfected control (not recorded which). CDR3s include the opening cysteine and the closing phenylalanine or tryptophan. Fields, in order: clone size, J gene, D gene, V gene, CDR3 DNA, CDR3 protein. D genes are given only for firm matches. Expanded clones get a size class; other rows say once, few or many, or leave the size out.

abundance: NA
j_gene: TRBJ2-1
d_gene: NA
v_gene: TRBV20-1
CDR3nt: TGCAGTGCTATACGACAGCCTGCGAATGAGCAGTTCTTC
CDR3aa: CSAIRQPANEQFF

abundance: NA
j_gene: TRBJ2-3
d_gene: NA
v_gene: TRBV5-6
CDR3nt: TGTGCCAGCAGCGTGGGCCACGTCGGCACAGATACGCAGTATTTT
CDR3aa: CASSVGHVGTDTQYF

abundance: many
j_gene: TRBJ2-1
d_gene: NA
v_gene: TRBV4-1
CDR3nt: TGCGCCAGCAGCCAAGATTTAGTAAGCCTAATGAAGCAGTTCTTC
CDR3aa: CASSQDLVSLMKQFF

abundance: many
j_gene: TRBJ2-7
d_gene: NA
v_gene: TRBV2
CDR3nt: TGTGCCAGCAGTGAATTGGACAGATCCTACGAGCAGTACTTC
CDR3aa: CASSELDRSYEQYF

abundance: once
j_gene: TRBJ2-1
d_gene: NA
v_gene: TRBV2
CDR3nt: TGTGCCAGCAGTGAAGCGCAAGGCCTCTTCAATGAGCAGTTCTTC
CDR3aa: CASSEAQGLFNEQFF

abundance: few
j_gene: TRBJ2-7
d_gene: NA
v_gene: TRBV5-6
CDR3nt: TGTGCCAGCAGCAACCGGGACGGATTCTCCTACGAGCAGTACTTC
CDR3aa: CASSNRDGFSYEQYF

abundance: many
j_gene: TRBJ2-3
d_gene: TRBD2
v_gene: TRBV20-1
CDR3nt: TGCAGTGCTAGACCGGGAGGCTCAGATACGCAGTATTTT
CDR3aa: CSARPGGSDTQYF

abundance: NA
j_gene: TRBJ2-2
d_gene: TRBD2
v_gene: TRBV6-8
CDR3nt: TGTGCCAGCAGGAACCTAGCGGGAGCGGGGTACACCGGGGAGCTGTTTTTT
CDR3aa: CASRNLAGAGYTGELFF

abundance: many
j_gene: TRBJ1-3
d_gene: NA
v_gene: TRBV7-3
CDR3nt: TGTGCCAGCAGCGTAAAACCTGGAAACACCATATATTTT
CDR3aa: CASSVKPGNTIYF

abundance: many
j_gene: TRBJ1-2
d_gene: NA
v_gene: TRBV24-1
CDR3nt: TGTGCCACCAGTGATTTTGGCAGAAACTATGGCTACACCTTC
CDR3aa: CATSDFGRNYGYTF

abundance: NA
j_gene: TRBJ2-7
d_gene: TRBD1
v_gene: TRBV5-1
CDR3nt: TGCGCCAGCAGCCCGGGACAGCCGACCTACGAGCAGTACTTC
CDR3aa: CASSPGQPTYEQYF

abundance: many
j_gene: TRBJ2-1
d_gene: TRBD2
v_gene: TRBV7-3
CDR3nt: TGTGCCAGCAGCTTATCCTGGACTAGCGGCATATACAATGAGCAGTTCTTC
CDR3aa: CASSLSWTSGIYNEQFF

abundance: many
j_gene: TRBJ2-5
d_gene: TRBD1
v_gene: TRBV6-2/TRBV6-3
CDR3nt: TGTGCCAGCAGTTCTTCAGGGGGCGCGGGCCAAGAGACCCAGTACTTC
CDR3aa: CASSSSGGAGQETQYF

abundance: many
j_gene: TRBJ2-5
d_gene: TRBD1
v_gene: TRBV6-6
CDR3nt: TGTGCCAGCAGGGTCACGACAGGGCGCAAAGAGACCCAGTACTTC
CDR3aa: CASRVTTGRKETQYF

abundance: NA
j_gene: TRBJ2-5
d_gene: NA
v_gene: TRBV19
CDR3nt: TGTGCCAGTAGTCCTGGGACGGTACAAGAGACCCAGTACTTC
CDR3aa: CASSPGTVQETQYF

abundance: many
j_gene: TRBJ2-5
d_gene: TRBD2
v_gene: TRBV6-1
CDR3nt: TGTGCCAGCAGTGAAATGGTAGCGGGATCGGAGACCCAGTACTTC
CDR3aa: CASSEMVAGSETQYF

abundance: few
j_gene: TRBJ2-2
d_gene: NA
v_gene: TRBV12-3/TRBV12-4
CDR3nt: TGTGCCAGCAGTCCAGGGGCGGCGCCCGGGGAGCTGTTTTTT
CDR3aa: CASSPGAAPGELFF

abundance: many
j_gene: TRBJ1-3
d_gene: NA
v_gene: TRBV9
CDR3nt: TGTGCCAGCGGGTCAGGAAACACCATATATTTT
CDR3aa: CASGSGNTIYF

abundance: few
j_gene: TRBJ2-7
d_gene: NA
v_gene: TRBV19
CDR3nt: TGTGCCAGTAGTGAGGACCGGTACTCCTACGAGCAGTACTTC
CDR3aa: CASSEDRYSYEQYF

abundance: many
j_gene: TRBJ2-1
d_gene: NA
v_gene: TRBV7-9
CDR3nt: TGTGCCAGCAGCTTAGAGTATCTGTTCTTC
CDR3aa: CASSLEYLFF

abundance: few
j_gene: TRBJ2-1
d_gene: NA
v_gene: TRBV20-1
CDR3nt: TGCAGTGCTAGAGATCGTTCCTCCTCGGGCAATGAGCAGTTCTTC
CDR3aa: CSARDRSSSGNEQFF

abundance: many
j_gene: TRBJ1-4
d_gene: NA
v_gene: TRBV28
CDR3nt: TGTGCCAGCAGCGATCAACAGGGCGTAAATGAAAAACTGTTTTTT
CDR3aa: CASSDQQGVNEKLFF

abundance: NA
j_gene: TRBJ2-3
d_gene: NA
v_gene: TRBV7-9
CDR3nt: TGTGCCAGCAGCTTAGTAGGAGGGAATACGCAGTATTTT
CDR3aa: CASSLVGGNTQYF

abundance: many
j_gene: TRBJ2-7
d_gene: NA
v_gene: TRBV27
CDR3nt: TGTGCCAGCACTCCGAGTTCGGCAGGGGTAACCGAGCAGTACTTC
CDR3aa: CASTPSSAGVTEQYF

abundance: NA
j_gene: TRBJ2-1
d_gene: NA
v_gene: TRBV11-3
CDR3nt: TGTGCCAGCAGCTTAGATGCTACAGGGCCCTACAATGAGCAGTTCTTC
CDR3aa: CASSLDATGPYNEQFF

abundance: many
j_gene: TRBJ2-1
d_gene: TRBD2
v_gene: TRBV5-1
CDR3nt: TGCGCCAGCAGCCCGGGCGGGGGTTCCTACAATGAGCAGTTCTTC
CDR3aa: CASSPGGGSYNEQFF

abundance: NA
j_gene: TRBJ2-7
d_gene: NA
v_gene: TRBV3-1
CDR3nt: TGTGCCAGCAGTAGGAACAGGGAGACCTACGAGCAGTACTTC
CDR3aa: CASSRNRETYEQYF

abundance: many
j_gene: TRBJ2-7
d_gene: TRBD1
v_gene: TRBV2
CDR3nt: TGTGCCAGCAGTCCCCATCGACAGGGGACATACGAGCAGTACTTC
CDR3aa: CASSPHRQGTYEQYF

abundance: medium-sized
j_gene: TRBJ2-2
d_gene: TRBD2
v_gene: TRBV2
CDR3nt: TGTGCCCGGGGGGACACCGGGGAGCTGTTTTTT
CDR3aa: CARGDTGELFF

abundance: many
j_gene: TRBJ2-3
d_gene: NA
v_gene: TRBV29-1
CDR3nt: TGCAGCGTTGAAGTCCAGGACAGCACAGATACGCAGTATTTT
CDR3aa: CSVEVQDSTDTQYF

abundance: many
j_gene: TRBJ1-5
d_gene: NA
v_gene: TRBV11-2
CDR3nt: TGTGCCAGCAGCTTAGAGCGAGGGGATCAGCCCCAGCATTTT
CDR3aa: CASSLERGDQPQHF

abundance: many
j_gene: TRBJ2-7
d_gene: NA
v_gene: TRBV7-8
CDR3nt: TGTGCCAGCAGCTTAGTTCCCTACGAGCAGTACTTC
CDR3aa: CASSLVPYEQYF

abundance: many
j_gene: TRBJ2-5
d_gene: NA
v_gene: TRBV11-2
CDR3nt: TGTGCCAGCACCATTAGCAGGGGCACTCAAGAGACCCAGTACTTC
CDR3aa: CASTISRGTQETQYF

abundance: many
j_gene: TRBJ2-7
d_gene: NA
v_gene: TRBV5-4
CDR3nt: TGTGCCAGCAGCTTGGAACGGCGACGGGAGCAGTACTTC
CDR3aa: CASSLERRREQYF

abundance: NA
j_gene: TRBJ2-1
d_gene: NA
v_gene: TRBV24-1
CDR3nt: TGTGCCACCAGTGATTTGAGTTTCGGGAACAATGAGCAGTTCTTC
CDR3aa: CATSDLSFGNNEQFF

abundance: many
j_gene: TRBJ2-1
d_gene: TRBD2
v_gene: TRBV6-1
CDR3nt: TGTGCCAGCAGTGAAGAGGGCGGGAGGGCAGGTGAGCAGTTCTTC
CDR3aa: CASSEEGGRAGEQFF

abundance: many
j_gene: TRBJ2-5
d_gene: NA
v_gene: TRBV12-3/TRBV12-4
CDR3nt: TGTGCCAGCAGTTTATTTTCAGGGCAAGAGACCCAGTACTTC
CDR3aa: CASSLFSGQETQYF

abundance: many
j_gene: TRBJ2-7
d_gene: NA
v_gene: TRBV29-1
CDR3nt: TGCAGCGTTGAAGATCCCGGGACACGCGAGCAGTACTTC
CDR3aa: CSVEDPGTREQYF

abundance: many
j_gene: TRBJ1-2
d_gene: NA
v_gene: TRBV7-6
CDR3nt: TGTGCCAGCAGCTTAGAACCCAAGGAGTTCGCTAACTATGGCTACACCTTC
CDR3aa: CASSLEPKEFANYGYTF

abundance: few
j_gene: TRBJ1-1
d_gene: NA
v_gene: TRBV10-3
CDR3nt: TGTGCCATCAGCCGGGACCTCCAAACCTCCGGAGCTTTCTTT
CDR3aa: CAISRDLQTSGAFF